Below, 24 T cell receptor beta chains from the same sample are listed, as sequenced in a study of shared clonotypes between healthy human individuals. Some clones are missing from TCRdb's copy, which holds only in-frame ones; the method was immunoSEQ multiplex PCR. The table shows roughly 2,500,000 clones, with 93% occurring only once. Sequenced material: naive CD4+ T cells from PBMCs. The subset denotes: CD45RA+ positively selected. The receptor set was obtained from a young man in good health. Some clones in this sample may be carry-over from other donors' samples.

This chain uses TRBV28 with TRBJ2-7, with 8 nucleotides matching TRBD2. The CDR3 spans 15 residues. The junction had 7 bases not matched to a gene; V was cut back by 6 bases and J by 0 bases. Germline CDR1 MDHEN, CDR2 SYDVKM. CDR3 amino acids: CASSPGGANSYEQYF. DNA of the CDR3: TGTGCCAGCAGCCCGGGGGGGGCCAACTCCTACGAGCAGTACTTC.

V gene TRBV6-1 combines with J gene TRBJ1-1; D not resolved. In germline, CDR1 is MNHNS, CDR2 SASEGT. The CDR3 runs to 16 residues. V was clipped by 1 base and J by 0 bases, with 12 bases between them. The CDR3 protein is CASSEGVGWLNTEAFF. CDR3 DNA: TGTGCCAGCAGTGAAGGGGTAGGGTGGTTGAACACTGAAGCTTTCTTT.

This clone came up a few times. The CDR3 coding sequence is TGTGCCAGCAGTCAAGGGGGGACTAACACTGAAGCTTTCTTT. Translated: CASSQGGTNTEAFF. The chain joins TRBV28 to TRBJ1-1; D may be TRBD1 (6 bases). Germline V gene data show CDR1 as MDHEN and CDR2 as SYDVKM. The CDR3 length is 14 residues. Trimming stripped 5 bases from V and 2 bases from J, with 12 bases between.

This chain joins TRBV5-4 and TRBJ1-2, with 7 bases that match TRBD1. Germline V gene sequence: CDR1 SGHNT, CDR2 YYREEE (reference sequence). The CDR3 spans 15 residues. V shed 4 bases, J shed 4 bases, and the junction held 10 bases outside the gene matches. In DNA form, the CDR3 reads TGTGCCAGCAGCAGCCGGGACAGAGCTATCTATGGCTACACCTTC. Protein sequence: CASSSRDRAIYGYTF. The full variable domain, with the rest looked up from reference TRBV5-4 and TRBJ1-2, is ETGVTQSPTHLIKTRGQQVTLRCSSQSGHNTVSWYQQALGQGPQFIFQYYREEENGRGNFPPRFSGLQFPNYSSELNVNALELDDSALYLCASSSRDRAIYGYTFGSGTRLTVV.

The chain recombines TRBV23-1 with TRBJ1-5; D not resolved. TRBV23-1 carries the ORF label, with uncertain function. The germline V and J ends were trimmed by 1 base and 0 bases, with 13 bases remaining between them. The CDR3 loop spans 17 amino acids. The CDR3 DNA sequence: TGCGCCAGCAGTCAATTAATGGACGAAGATAGCAATCAGCCCCAGCATTTT. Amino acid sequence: CASSQLMDEDSNQPQHF.

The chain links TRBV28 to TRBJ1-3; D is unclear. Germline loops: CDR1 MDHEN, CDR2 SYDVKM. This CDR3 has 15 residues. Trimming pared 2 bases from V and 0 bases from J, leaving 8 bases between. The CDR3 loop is CASSLREFSGNTIYF. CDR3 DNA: TGTGCCAGCAGTTTAAGGGAGTTCTCTGGAAACACCATATATTTT.

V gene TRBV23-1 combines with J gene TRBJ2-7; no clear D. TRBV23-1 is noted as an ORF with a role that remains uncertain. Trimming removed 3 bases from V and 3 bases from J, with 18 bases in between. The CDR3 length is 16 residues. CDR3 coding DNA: TGCGCCAGCAGTCACGTTTCGGGTAATAGTTGCTACGAGCAGTACTTC. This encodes CASSHVSGNSCYEQYF.

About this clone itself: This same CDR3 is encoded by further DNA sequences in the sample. The CDR3 loop reads CASSSGDRNYGYTF. In nucleotides, the CDR3 is TGCGCCAGCAGCTCGGGCGACAGGAACTATGGCTACACCTTC. The chain employs TRBV5-1 and TRBJ1-2; tentative D call: TRBD1 (6 bases). V was clipped by 3 bases and J by 2 bases, with 11 bases between them. The CDR3 runs to 14 residues. CDR1 SGHRS and CDR2 YFSETQ come from the germline V gene.

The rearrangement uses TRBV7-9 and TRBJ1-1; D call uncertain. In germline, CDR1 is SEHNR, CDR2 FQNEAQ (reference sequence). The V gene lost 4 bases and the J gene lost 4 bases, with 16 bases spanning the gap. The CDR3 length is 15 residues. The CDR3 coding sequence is TGTGCCAGCAGCTCCACGGAGGCAGGAAGCACTGAAGCTTTCTTT. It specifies CASSSTEAGSTEAFF.

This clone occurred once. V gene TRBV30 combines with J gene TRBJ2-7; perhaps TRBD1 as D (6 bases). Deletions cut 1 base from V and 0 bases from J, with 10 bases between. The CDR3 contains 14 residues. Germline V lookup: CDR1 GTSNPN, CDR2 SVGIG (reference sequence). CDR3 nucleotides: TGTGCCTGGAGTGGACAGGTGATCTCCTACGAGCAGTACTTC. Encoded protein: CAWSGQVISYEQYF. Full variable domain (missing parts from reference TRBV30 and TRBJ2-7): SQTIHQWPATLVQPVGSPLSLECTVEGTSNPNLYWYRQAAGRGLQLLFYSVGIGQISSEVPQNLSASRPQDRQFILSSKKLLLSDSGFYLCAWSGQVISYEQYFGPGTRLTVT.

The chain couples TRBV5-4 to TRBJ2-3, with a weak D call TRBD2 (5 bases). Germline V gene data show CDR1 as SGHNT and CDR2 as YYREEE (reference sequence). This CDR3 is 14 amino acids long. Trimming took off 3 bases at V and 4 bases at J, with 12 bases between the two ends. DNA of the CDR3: TGTGCCAGCAGCTCCCCGTCGGGGTCAGATACGCAGTATTTT. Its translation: CASSSPSGSDTQYF.

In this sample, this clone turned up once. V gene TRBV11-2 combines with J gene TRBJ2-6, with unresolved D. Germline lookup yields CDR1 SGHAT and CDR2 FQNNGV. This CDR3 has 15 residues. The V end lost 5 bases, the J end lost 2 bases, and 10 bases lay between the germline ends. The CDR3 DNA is TGTGCCAGCAGCCCTATAGTCACTGGGGCCAACGTCCTGACTTTC. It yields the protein CASSPIVTGANVLTF.

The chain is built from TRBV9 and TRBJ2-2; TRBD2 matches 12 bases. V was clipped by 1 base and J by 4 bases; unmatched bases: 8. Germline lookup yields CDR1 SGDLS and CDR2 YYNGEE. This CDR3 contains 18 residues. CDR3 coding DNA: TGTGCCAGCAGCGTAAATTATGGGACTAGCGGGTCCACCGGGGAGCTGTTTTTT. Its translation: CASSVNYGTSGSTGELFF.

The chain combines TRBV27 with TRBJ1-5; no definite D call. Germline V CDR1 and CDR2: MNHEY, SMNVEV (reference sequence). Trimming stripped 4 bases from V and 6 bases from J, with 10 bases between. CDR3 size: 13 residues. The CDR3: CASSSTAFQPQHF. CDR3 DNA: TGTGCCAGCAGTTCCACAGCGTTTCAGCCCCAGCATTTT.

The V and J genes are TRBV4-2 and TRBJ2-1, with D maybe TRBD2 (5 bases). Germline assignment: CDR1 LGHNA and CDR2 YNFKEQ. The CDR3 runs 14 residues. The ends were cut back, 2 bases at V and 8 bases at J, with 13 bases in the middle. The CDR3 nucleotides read TGTGCCAGCAGCCAACTGGACTCGGGCGATGAGCAGTTCTTC. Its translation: CASSQLDSGDEQFF.

CDR3 amino acids: CASSRGTSEIYEQYF. The DNA of the CDR3 is TGTGCCAGCAGCCGCGGGACTAGTGAAATTTACGAGCAGTACTTC. V usage is TRBV7-9 and J usage is TRBJ2-7; the match to TRBD2 covers 8 bases. Germline-derived CDR1 and CDR2 are SEHNR and FQNEAQ (reference sequence). Losses at the gene ends were 5 bases for V and 4 bases for J; bases not matched to a gene: 10. The CDR3 runs to 15 residues.

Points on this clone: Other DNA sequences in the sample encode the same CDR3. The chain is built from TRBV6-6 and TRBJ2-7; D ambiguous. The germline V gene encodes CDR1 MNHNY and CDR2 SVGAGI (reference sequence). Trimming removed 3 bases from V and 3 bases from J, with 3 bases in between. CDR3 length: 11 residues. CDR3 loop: CASSYDYEQYF. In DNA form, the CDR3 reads TGTGCCAGCAGTTATGACTACGAGCAGTACTTC.

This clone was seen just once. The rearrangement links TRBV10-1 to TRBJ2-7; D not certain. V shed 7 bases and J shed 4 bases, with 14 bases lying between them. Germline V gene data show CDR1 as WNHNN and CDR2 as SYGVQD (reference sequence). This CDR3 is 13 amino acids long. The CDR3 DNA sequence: TGCGCCAGCACACGGGCAGTCGGGTACGAGCAGTACTTC. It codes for CASTRAVGYEQYF.

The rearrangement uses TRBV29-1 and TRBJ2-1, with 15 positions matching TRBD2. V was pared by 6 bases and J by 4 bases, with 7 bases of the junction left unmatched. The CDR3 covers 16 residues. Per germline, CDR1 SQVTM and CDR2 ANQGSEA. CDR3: CSVRTSGRGFYNEQFF. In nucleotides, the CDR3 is TGCAGCGTGAGGACTAGCGGGAGGGGTTTTTACAATGAGCAGTTCTTC.

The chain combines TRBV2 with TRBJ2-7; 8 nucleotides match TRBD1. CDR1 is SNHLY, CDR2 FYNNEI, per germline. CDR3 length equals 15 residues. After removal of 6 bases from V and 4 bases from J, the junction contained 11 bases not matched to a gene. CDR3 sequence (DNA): TGTGCCAGCAGACCAGACAGGGGAGAGTATTACGAGCAGTACTTC. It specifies CASRPDRGEYYEQYF.

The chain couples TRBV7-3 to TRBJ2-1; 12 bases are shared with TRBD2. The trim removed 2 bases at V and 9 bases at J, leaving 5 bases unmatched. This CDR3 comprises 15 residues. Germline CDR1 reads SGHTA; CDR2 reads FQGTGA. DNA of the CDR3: TGTGCCAGCAGCTTACTAGCGGGAGGGCCGACTGAGCAGTTCTTC. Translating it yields CASSLLAGGPTEQFF.

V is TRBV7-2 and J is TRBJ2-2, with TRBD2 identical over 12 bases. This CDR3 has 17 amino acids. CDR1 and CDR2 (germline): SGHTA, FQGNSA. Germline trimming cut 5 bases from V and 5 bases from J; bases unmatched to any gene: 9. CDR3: CASSKTRTSGNTGELFF. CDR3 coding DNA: TGTGCCAGCAGCAAGACAAGGACTAGCGGGAATACCGGGGAGCTGTTTTTT.

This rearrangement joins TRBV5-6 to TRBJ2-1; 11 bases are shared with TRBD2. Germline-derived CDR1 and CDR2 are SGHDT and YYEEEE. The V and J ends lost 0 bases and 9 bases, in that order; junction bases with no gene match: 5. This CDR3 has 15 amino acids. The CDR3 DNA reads TGTGCCAGCAGCTTGGGACTAGCGGGAAGGGCTGAGCAGTTCTTC. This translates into CASSLGLAGRAEQFF.

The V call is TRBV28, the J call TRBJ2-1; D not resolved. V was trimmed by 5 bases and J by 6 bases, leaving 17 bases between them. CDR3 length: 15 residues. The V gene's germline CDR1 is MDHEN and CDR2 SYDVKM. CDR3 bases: TGTGCCAGCAGTAACCCAGACGGCCACGGCAATGAGCAGTTCTTC. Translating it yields CASSNPDGHGNEQFF. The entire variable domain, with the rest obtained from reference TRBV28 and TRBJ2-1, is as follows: DVKVTQSSRYLVKRTGEKVFLECVQDMDHENMFWYRQDPGLGLRLIYFSYDVKMKEKGDIPEGYSVSREKKERFSLILESASTNQTSMYLCASSNPDGHGNEQFFGPGTRLTVL.